This TCR beta chain was documented in a study of a mutant IDH1 vaccine in newly diagnosed glioma. Study-level information: The first vaccination came 4-6 weeks after radiotherapy alone, or with temozolomide cycles. The timing of visit V12 was week 35, and that of visit V13 was week 47.

Documented time point: week 35, safety follow-up. The study gave 300 ug of mutant IDH1 20-mer peptide per vaccine dose, with topical imiquimod. New WHO grade 3 or 4 astrocytomas that were IDH1-mutant and ATRX-lost occurred in the donors. The method was immunoSEQ multiplex PCR; TCRdb's version includes in-frame clones alone and lacks a portion of them. The table includes around 44,000 clones, under 85% detected once. Turning to this clone: Its antigen is still unknown.

Trimming stripped 4 bases from V and 2 bases from J, with 11 bases between. Per the germline V gene, CDR1 is SGHDN and CDR2 is FVKESK. The CDR3 length is 14 residues. The sequences come from PBMCs, collected from a glioma patient whose treatment included an IDH1 peptide vaccine. V gene TRBV14 combines with J gene TRBJ1-2; D is undetermined. The receptor was isolated from a man aged 35-49 years with glioma. CDR3 nucleotide sequence: TGTGCCAGCAGCCCCATGGGGTGGAACTATGGCTACACCTTC. Its translation: CASSPMGWNYGYTF.